The entry that follows covers one T cell receptor (beta chain) sequence. Its antigen is unidentified. The data are from a study of CD8+ T cells in alopecia areata. Regarding the study as a whole: A single nonresponder leaves the baseline CD8+ expansion link to response uncertain.

Sequencing used cDNA as its template, made by extracting RNA and reverse transcribing it. The protocol was immunoSEQ multiplex PCR, while the TCRdb copy is restricted to in-frame clones and leaves out a portion. The repertoire includes about 140,000 clones, more than 85% of them detected once, and less than 15% sits in the top ten. CDR1 is SGHRS and CDR2 is YFSETQ in the germline V gene. The CDR3 is made up of 18 amino acids. Deletions cut 0 bases from V and 0 bases from J, with 16 bases between. Noted treatment: oral pan-JAK inhibitor, 5-10 mg twice daily. This specimen consisted of CD8+ T cells sorted from blood, obtained at week 4, from a patient treated with tofacitinib. The source of this sequence is a human donor with alopecia areata. V usage is TRBV5-1 and J usage is TRBJ2-1; D gene uncertain. The CDR3 DNA reads as TGCGCCAGCAGCTTGGATGGCAGCTTCTTTACCTCCTACAATGAGCAGTTCTTC. It codes for CASSLDGSFFTSYNEQFF.